The 23 T cell receptor beta chains in this list originate from one sample, sequenced in a study of blood T cell repertoires in COVID-19. The protocol was immunoSEQ multiplex PCR, while the TCRdb copy is restricted to in-frame clones and leaves out a portion. The sample yields about 350,000 clones, roughly 90% seen once. Sequencing used PBMCs or T cells enriched from blood (not recorded which). The receptors originated from a woman under 40 who had been exposed to COVID-19.

This rearrangement joins TRBV4-1 to TRBJ2-5; possibly TRBD1 for D (5 bases). The CDR3 covers 14 residues. CDR1 and CDR2 from the germline V gene are MGHRA and YSYEKL. Trimming removed 3 bases at V and 4 bases at J, with 12 bases between. The CDR3 protein is CASSHDDSSETQYF. The CDR3 coding sequence is TGCGCCAGCAGCCACGACGACAGTTCAGAGACCCAGTACTTC.

The rearrangement links TRBV28 to TRBJ2-7; 7 bases are shared with TRBD1. V gave up 2 bases and J gave up 3 bases; unmatched junction bases: 13. Germline CDR1 reads MDHEN; CDR2 reads SYDVKM. This CDR3 is 17 amino acids long. CDR3 nucleotides: TGTGCCAGCAGTTTAATTTCTGGGGGACAGCACATCTACGAGCAGTACTTC. It is translated as CASSLISGGQHIYEQYF. The full variable domain, rest sourced from reference TRBV28 and TRBJ2-7, is DVKVTQSSRYLVKRTGEKVFLECVQDMDHENMFWYRQDPGLGLRLIYFSYDVKMKEKGDIPEGYSVSREKKERFSLILESASTNQTSMYLCASSLISGGQHIYEQYFGPGTRLTVT.

The chain links TRBV28 to TRBJ2-3; a possible D gene is TRBD2 (5 bases). This CDR3 has 16 residues. Looked up from germline, CDR1 is MDHEN and CDR2 is SYDVKM. The V end lost 7 bases, the J end lost 1 base, and 18 bases lay between the germline ends. CDR3 bases: TGTGCCAGCACCCCGGGGTCCGAAACAGGCACAGATACGCAGTATTTT. It yields the protein CASTPGSETGTDTQYF.

A few counts support this clone. This chain uses TRBV2 with TRBJ1-2; D is undetermined. From germline, CDR1 is SNHLY and CDR2 FYNNEI. This CDR3 has 9 amino acids. Trimming took 0 bases from V and 12 from J, leaving 2 bases between them. The CDR3 loop is CASSEANTF. The CDR3 region has the DNA TGTGCCAGCAGTGAAGCCAACACCTTC. Full variable domain (missing parts from reference TRBV2 and TRBJ1-2): EPEVTQTPSHQVTQMGQEVILRCVPISNHLYFYWYRQILGQKVEFLVSFYNNEISEKSEIFDDQFSVERPDGSNFTLKIRSTKLEDSAMYFCASSEANTFGSGTRLTVV.

DNA of the CDR3: TGTGCCAGCAGTGATAGTGCGGGACGGACAGATACGCAGTATTTT. Translation: CASSDSAGRTDTQYF. This chain connects TRBV27 to TRBJ2-3, with TRBD2 as a possible D gene (6 bases). The CDR3 contains 15 residues. The V end lost 5 bases, the J end lost 3 bases, and 15 bases lay between the germline ends. Germline CDR1 is MNHEY and CDR2 is SMNVEV (reference sequence).

The chain links TRBV28 to TRBJ2-7; tentative D call: TRBD1 (6 bases). The CDR3 runs 14 residues. Germline V gene data show CDR1 as MDHEN and CDR2 as SYDVKM. V was shortened by 3 bases and J by 3 bases, with 12 bases between the two germline ends. DNA of the CDR3: TGTGCCAGCAGTTTGCCCGGGACAAGCTACGAGCAGTACTTC. As protein: CASSLPGTSYEQYF.

The chain links TRBV19 to TRBJ2-1; the match to TRBD1 covers 7 bases. CDR3 size: 14 residues. CDR1 is LNHDA and CDR2 is SQIVND in the germline V gene (reference sequence). V lost 5 bases and J lost 5; bases outside the gene matches: 6. The CDR3 spells CASSFLGGHNEQFF. Written as DNA, the CDR3 is TGTGCCAGTAGTTTCCTAGGGGGCCACAATGAGCAGTTCTTC.

The chain combines TRBV7-9 with TRBJ2-6, with TRBD1 matching 7 bases. The V gene's germline CDR1 is SEHNR and CDR2 FQNEAQ (reference sequence). The V segment lost 8 bases and the J segment 0 bases; nucleotides outside the gene matches: 7. The CDR3 covers 16 residues. This CDR3 reads CASSTTGLSGANVLTF. CDR3 DNA: TGTGCCAGCTCCACGACAGGGCTCTCTGGGGCCAACGTCCTGACTTTC.

V gene TRBV2 combines with J gene TRBJ2-3; TRBD2 agrees at 10 bases. CDR3 length: 16 amino acids. V was pared by 4 bases and J by 0 bases, with 4 bases of the junction left unmatched. Germline V gene sequence: CDR1 SNHLY, CDR2 FYNNEI. CDR3 DNA: TGTGCCAGCAGTGGCGGACTAGCGGAGAGCACAGATACGCAGTATTTT. Translation: CASSGGLAESTDTQYF.

This clone was observed a few times. The J gene is TRBJ2-7, the V gene TRBV28; TRBD1 aligns across 8 bases. The CDR3 totals 16 residues. Germline V gene data show CDR1 as MDHEN and CDR2 as SYDVKM. The ends lost 8 bases at V and 2 bases at J; junction bases unmatched: 14. The CDR3 coding sequence is TGTGCCAGCGGGTATAACCTTAGACAGGGGACCTACGAGCAGTACTTC. Protein product: CASGYNLRQGTYEQYF.

The chain joins TRBV19 to TRBJ2-2; D possibly corresponds to TRBD2 (6 bases). This CDR3 has 14 amino acids. The V end lost 5 bases, the J end lost 2 bases, and 9 bases lay between the germline ends. Germline assignment: CDR1 LNHDA and CDR2 SQIVND (reference sequence). CDR3 bases: TGTGCCAGTAGTCTAGCGTTTAACACCGGGGAGCTGTTTTTT. Amino acids: CASSLAFNTGELFF.

Only a few counts were recorded for this clone. V gene TRBV7-9 combines with J gene TRBJ2-1; the match to TRBD2 covers 12 bases. Per germline, CDR1 SEHNR and CDR2 FQNEAQ (reference sequence). The CDR3 is 17 residues long. Unmatched junction bases numbered 14, after V lost 6 bases and J lost 8 bases. CDR3 bases: TGTGCCAGCAGTCAGCCCCTAGCGGGAGGGCCCGAGTATGAGCAGTTCTTC. Residues: CASSQPLAGGPEYEQFF.

The CDR3 DNA reads TGTGCCAGCAGCCTCGGGAGCACAGATACGCAGTATTTT. Translated: CASSLGSTDTQYF. V usage is TRBV7-8 and J usage is TRBJ2-3; D remains unclear. Trimming took 5 bases from V and 0 from J, leaving 6 bases between them. Germline V gene lookup returns CDR1 SGHVS and CDR2 FQNEAQ. This CDR3 contains 13 residues.

V usage is TRBV12-3 or TRBV12-4 and J usage is TRBJ1-2, with 7 bases lining up with TRBD1. V trimming: 5 bases; J trimming: 5 bases; junction bases outside the gene matches: 2. The CDR3 is 12 amino acids. In nucleotides, the CDR3 is TGTGCCAGCAGTATGACAGGGTATGGCTACACCTTC. This gives the protein CASSMTGYGYTF.

The chain combines TRBV19 with TRBJ1-1, with D unclear. Per germline, CDR1 LNHDA and CDR2 SQIVND (reference sequence). Trimming cost V 5 bases and J 0 bases, with 19 bases left between them. The length of the CDR3 is 17 residues. DNA for the CDR3: TGTGCCAGTAGTGATGGGCTCCGGAGGGCCATGAACACTGAAGCTTTCTTT. Amino acids: CASSDGLRRAMNTEAFF.

The J gene is TRBJ2-7, the V gene TRBV10-1; 10 bases agree with TRBD1. The J segment lost 4 bases and the V segment lost 3 bases, leaving 9 bases of the junction unmatched. The CDR3 is 16 residues long. The germline CDR1 and CDR2 sequences are WNHNN and SYGVQD (reference sequence). The CDR3 bases are TGCGCCAGCAGTGATTCTTCCGGGACAGGGGTTTACGAGCAGTACTTC. The encoded protein is CASSDSSGTGVYEQYF.

This rearrangement joins TRBV11-3 to TRBJ2-7; a possible D gene is TRBD2 (6 bases). Trimming stripped 3 bases from V and 0 bases from J, with 9 bases between. Germline V gene sequence: CDR1 SGHNT, CDR2 YENEEA. The length of the CDR3 is 14 residues. CDR3 DNA sequence: TGTGCCAGCAGCTTTGTGGGGGGCTCCTACGAGCAGTACTTC. It encodes CASSFVGGSYEQYF.

The rearrangement links TRBV7-8 to TRBJ2-1, with D possibly matching TRBD1 (5 bases). V shed 2 bases and J shed 6 bases, with 11 bases lying between them. The CDR3 contains 14 residues. Germline V gives CDR1 SGHVS, CDR2 FQNEAQ. DNA for the CDR3: TGTGCCAGCAGCTTATTGGTACAGGCCAATGAGCAGTTCTTC. Its protein product is CASSLLVQANEQFF.

V gene TRBV7-2 combines with J gene TRBJ2-1, with 7 positions matching TRBD1. The J segment lost 6 bases and the V segment lost 1 base, leaving 18 bases of the junction unmatched. Germline CDR1 is SGHTA and CDR2 is FQGNSA. The CDR3 totals 19 residues. In DNA form, the CDR3 reads TGTGCCAGCAGCTTAGGCCGGGACAGCATCGGTATAGGGGTCAATGAGCAGTTCTTC. Amino acid sequence: CASSLGRDSIGIGVNEQFF. Filled out from reference TRBV7-2 and TRBJ2-1, the complete variable domain reads GAGVSQSPSNKVTEKGKDVELRCDPISGHTALYWYRQSLGQGLEFLIYFQGNSAPDKSGLPSDRFSAERTGGSVSTLTIQRTQQEDSAVYLCASSLGRDSIGIGVNEQFFGPGTRLTVL.

This clone occurred a few times. CDR3 in DNA: TGTGCCAGCAGTTTATCTGGGCAGTACTCTGGAAACACCATATATTTT. Protein sequence: CASSLSGQYSGNTIYF. The chain uses TRBV27 and TRBJ1-3; D remains unclear. Trimming stripped 0 bases from V and 0 bases from J, with 9 bases between. The CDR3 is 16 amino acids. Germline V gene sequence: CDR1 MNHEY, CDR2 SMNVEV (reference sequence).

The chain is built from TRBV14 and TRBJ2-1; TRBD1 aligns across 9 bases. CDR1 is SGHDN, CDR2 FVKESK, per germline. The junction had 13 bases not matched to a gene; V was cut back by 5 bases and J by 8 bases. The CDR3 consists of 16 residues. CDR3 coding DNA: TGTGCCAGCAGCGAATTGACCGGGACAGGGATCGATGAGCAGTTCTTC. The encoded protein is CASSELTGTGIDEQFF.

Only one count was recorded for this clone. This chain links TRBV5-4 with TRBJ2-2; D is ambiguous. This CDR3 region has 12 residues. V was pared by 4 bases and J by 2 bases, with 3 bases between. Germline V gene sequence: CDR1 SGHNT, CDR2 YYREEE (reference sequence). CDR3 loop: CASSLNTGELFF. As DNA, the CDR3 is TGTGCCAGCAGCCTAAACACCGGGGAGCTGTTTTTT.

The chain is built from TRBV5-1 and TRBJ2-7; 10 bases agree with TRBD1. The CDR3 spans 14 residues. Germline V gene data show CDR1 as SGHRS and CDR2 as YFSETQ. After removal of 4 bases from V and 2 bases from J, the junction contained 3 bases not matched to a gene. The CDR3 region has the DNA TGCGCCAGCAGCCAGGGGACAGGGGCCTACGAGCAGTACTTC. Translated: CASSQGTGAYEQYF.